This TCR beta chain was profiled in a study of T cells expressing NK-cell markers. Study summary: Seven HCMV-seropositive donors and one seronegative donor made up the eight sequenced donors.

The CDR3 runs 17 residues. Germline V lookup: CDR1 SGHTA, CDR2 FQGNSA. About this clonotype: What it binds is unknown.

Regarding the study as a whole: What remained unclear was the HCMV specificity of expanded NKG2C+ T cell clones.

TCR beta libraries carry UMIs added by 5'RACE template switching. TCRdb reprocessed the 5' RACE reads and stores each CDR3 protein as one record, lacking DNA. This sample lists about 400,000 distinct CDR3 sequences; its ten largest clones have about 10%. This rearrangement joins TRBV7-2 to TRBJ2-7; checking the TCRdb D call of TRBD2 is not possible without DNA. The receptor was derived from a woman between 50 and 59 years old in good health. The sample was blood T cells: a sorted CD56 or NKG2C T cell subset, CD4+ or CD8+ T cells, or bulk PBMC T cells (not recorded which). CDR3 loop: CASSLGSSLAADFGQYF. The variable domain in full, with the rest retrieved from reference TRBV7-2 and TRBJ2-7, is GAGVSQSPSNKVTEKGKDVELRCDPISGHTALYWYRQSLGQGLEFLIYFQGNSAPDKSGLPSDRFSAERTGGSVSTLTIQRTQQEDSAVYLCASSLGSSLAADFGQYFGPGTRLTVT.